The 20 T cell receptor beta chains given below trace back to one sample, sequenced in a study of vaccination effects on CD4 cells after COVID-19. Viral peptide pool expansion of antigen-specific CD4+ T cells preceded sequencing in the ViraFEST assay. Upon completion of approximately ten days in culture, CD4+ T cells were isolated. PCR showed that the person got SARS-CoV-2 infection at some point between March and December 2020. The data were produced by immunoSEQ multiplex PCR, yet TCRdb's version contains in-frame clones alone and is incomplete. The sample yields some 40,000 clones, roughly 69% seen once. Which antigens these TCRs recognize remains unknown. The material sequenced was CD4+ T cells from PBMCs cultured with HCoV-NL63 spike peptides, taken before COVID-19 vaccination. The origin of the receptors is a human donor who had a prior SARS-CoV-2 infection.

The gene calls are TRBV6-5 and TRBJ2-1; 7 nucleotides line up with TRBD1. Germline V gene data show CDR1 as MNHEY and CDR2 as SVGAGI. V was pared by 2 bases and J by 12 bases, with 4 bases of the junction left unmatched. CDR3 length: 12 residues. The CDR3: CASSYEAGGQFF. In DNA form, the CDR3 reads TGTGCCAGCAGTTACGAGGCAGGGGGGCAGTTCTTC.

V gene TRBV3-1 (or the pseudogene TRBV3-2) combines with J gene TRBJ2-7; 9 bases line up with TRBD1. This CDR3 has 15 amino acids. CDR1 and CDR2 (germline): LGHDT, YNNKEL (reference sequence). J was trimmed by 6 bases and V by 1 base; bases with no gene match: 7. The CDR3 loop is CASSQAWTGDSEQYF. The CDR3 nucleotides read TGTGCCAGCAGCCAAGCCTGGACAGGGGATAGCGAGCAGTACTTC.

In its sample, this clone was seen a few times. The J gene is TRBJ2-2, the V gene TRBV7-3; possibly TRBD2 for D (6 bases). Per the germline V gene, CDR1 is SGHTA and CDR2 is FQGTGA. V was trimmed by 2 bases and J by 0 bases, leaving 10 bases between them. The CDR3 is 16 amino acids. The CDR3 DNA reads TGTGCCAGCAGCTTATTCGCGGGACCGAACACCGGGGAGCTGTTTTTT. This translates into CASSLFAGPNTGELFF.

The V and J genes are TRBV6-2 or TRBV6-3 and TRBJ2-7, with no clear D. CDR1 and CDR2 from the germline V gene are MNHEY and SVGEGT. The CDR3 runs to 12 residues. Trimming left V 6 bases short and J 0 bases short, with 6 bases between. The CDR3 sequence is CASSQYSYEQYF. In nucleotides, the CDR3 is TGTGCCAGCAGCCAATACTCCTACGAGCAGTACTTC.

The rearrangement uses TRBV6-6 and TRBJ2-7; TRBD2 aligns across 11 bases. The CDR3 extends over 19 amino acids. The J segment lost 1 base and the V segment lost 5 bases, leaving 16 bases of the junction unmatched. Germline values: CDR1 MNHNY, CDR2 SVGAGI (reference sequence). The CDR3 protein is CASSRTGTSGLAVSYEQYF. For the CDR3, the DNA is TGTGCCAGCAGTCGAACCGGGACTAGCGGACTAGCTGTTTCCTACGAGCAGTACTTC.

This clone was recorded a few times. V usage is TRBV4-1 and J usage is TRBJ1-5, with 7 positions matching TRBD1. Germline values: CDR1 MGHRA, CDR2 YSYEKL. The CDR3 spans 15 residues. Trimming at V came to 4 bases and at J to 7 bases, leaving 10 bases not matched to a gene. The CDR3 reads CASSRRTGQDQPQHF. The CDR3 DNA is TGCGCCAGCAGCCGGCGGACAGGACAAGACCAGCCCCAGCATTTT.

The chain links TRBV7-3 to TRBJ2-5; either TRBD1 or TRBD2 may supply D (7 bases each). Germline assignment: CDR1 SGHTA and CDR2 FQGTGA. This CDR3 contains 14 residues. With 6 bases removed from V and 5 bases from J, the gap between germline ends came to 16 bases. The CDR3 DNA sequence: TGTGCCAGCAGTTCAGGGGGGGGCCTGGAGACCCAGTACTTC. Encoded protein: CASSSGGGLETQYF.

The chain couples TRBV6-4 to TRBJ2-7; either TRBD1 or TRBD2 may supply D (5 bases each). The germline V and J ends were trimmed by 5 bases and 1 base, with 18 bases remaining between them. The CDR3 sequence is 16 residues long. Germline V gives CDR1 MRHNA, CDR2 SNTAGT. CDR3 nucleotides: TGTGCCAGCAGTTTAAGAGGGGCTTTTTTGTCCTACGAGCAGTACTTC. Its translation: CASSLRGAFLSYEQYF.

V is TRBV30 and J is TRBJ2-3; TRBD2 might be the D (6 bases). Germline V gene data show CDR1 as GTSNPN and CDR2 as SVGIG (reference sequence). Trimming left V 4 bases short and J 2 bases short, with 19 bases between. The CDR3 is 16 amino acids. CDR3 DNA sequence: TGTGCCTGGACCAGCAGGCGCGCTAGCGCCACAGATACGCAGTATTTT. This codes for CAWTSRRASATDTQYF. The variable domain in full, with the rest retrieved from reference TRBV30 and TRBJ2-3, is SQTIHQWPATLVQPVGSPLSLECTVEGTSNPNLYWYRQAAGRGLQLLFYSVGIGQISSEVPQNLSASRPQDRQFILSSKKLLLSDSGFYLCAWTSRRASATDTQYFGPGTRLTVL.

The rearrangement links TRBV11-3 to TRBJ1-1; D not resolved. The CDR3 length is 16 residues. CDR1 is SGHNT, CDR2 YENEEA, per germline. Deletions cut 3 bases from V and 1 base from J, with 15 bases between. The CDR3 DNA is TGTGCCAGCAGCTTTCCCCAACGAGAATGGAACACTGAAGCTTTCTTT. This encodes CASSFPQREWNTEAFF. Combining the CDR3 with reference TRBV11-3 and TRBJ1-1 gives the whole variable domain EAGVVQSPRYKIIEKKQPVAFWCNPISGHNTLYWYLQNLGQGPELLIRYENEEAVDDSQLPKDRFSAERLKGVDSTLKIQPAELGDSAVYLCASSFPQREWNTEAFFGQGTRLTVV.

This clone has just a few counts. This rearrangement joins TRBV5-4 to TRBJ1-2; TRBD1 aligns across 9 bases. CDR3 length: 15 residues. Germline loops: CDR1 SGHNT, CDR2 YYREEE (reference sequence). The V segment lost 5 bases and the J segment 1 base; nucleotides outside the gene matches: 6. CDR3 sequence reads: CASSSKTGGNYGYTF. CDR3 sequence (DNA): TGTGCCAGCAGTTCGAAGACAGGGGGTAACTATGGCTACACCTTC.

The V gene is TRBV3-1 (or the pseudogene TRBV3-2), the J gene TRBJ1-1; D perhaps matches TRBD1 (5 bases). Germline V CDR1 and CDR2: LGHDT, YNNKEL (reference sequence). There are 13 residues in the CDR3. Trimming took off 4 bases at V and 1 base at J, with 7 bases between the two ends. The CDR3 nucleotides read TGTGCCAGCAGCCGCACAGGGAACACTGAAGCTTTCTTT. As protein: CASSRTGNTEAFF.

There are a few counts of this clone. This sequence joins TRBV5-8 and TRBJ1-5; D not resolved. With 1 base removed from V and 8 bases from J, the gap between germline ends came to 10 bases. Germline V gene lookup returns CDR1 SGHTS and CDR2 YDEGEE. The CDR3 loop spans 13 amino acids. Written as DNA, the CDR3 is TGTGCCAGCAGCTTGTCCTCCAGTGAGCCCCAGCATTTT. Translated: CASSLSSSEPQHF.

The chain is built from TRBV7-8 and TRBJ1-6, with a possible D match to TRBD1 (5 bases). CDR1 and CDR2 from the germline V gene are SGHVS and FQNEAQ. This CDR3 is built from 16 residues. V lost 4 bases and J lost 7, with 17 bases in between. CDR3 DNA: TGTGCCAGCAGCTCGGGCCCGGGACGTTCGAATTCACCCCTCCACTTT. It translates to CASSSGPGRSNSPLHF.

This sequence joins TRBV5-1 and TRBJ2-3; 9 nucleotides line up with TRBD2. Germline CDR1 is SGHRS and CDR2 is YFSETQ. Germline trimming cut 6 bases from V and 0 bases from J; bases unmatched to any gene: 2. The CDR3 is 14 residues long. The CDR3 nucleotides are TGCGCCAGCATGCGGGGGGGAAGCACAGATACGCAGTATTTT. This gives the protein CASMRGGSTDTQYF.

The J gene is TRBJ1-1, the V gene TRBV10-3, with D hard to call. The CDR3 has 13 residues. Trimming left V 5 bases short and J 0 bases short, with 7 bases between. The germline V gene encodes CDR1 ENHRY and CDR2 SYGVKD. The CDR3 reads CAISQTVNTEAFF. In DNA, the CDR3 is TGTGCCATCAGTCAAACAGTGAACACTGAAGCTTTCTTT.

The table lists this clone with a few counts. The chain carries TRBV24-1 and TRBJ2-1, with 9 bases identical to TRBD1. Germline V gene lookup returns CDR1 KGHDR and CDR2 SFDVKD. The V gene end was trimmed by 2 bases and the J gene end by 5 bases; junction bases not matched to a gene: 9. The length of the CDR3 is 17 residues. The CDR3 coding sequence is TGTGCCACCAGTGATTCCCATACAGGGGGCCAAAACAATGAGCAGTTCTTC. It codes for CATSDSHTGGQNNEQFF.

The chain recombines TRBV19 with TRBJ1-4; the D gene is possibly TRBD1 (6 bases). This CDR3 has 13 amino acids. Germline CDR1 is LNHDA and CDR2 is SQIVND (reference sequence). Trimming shortened V by 8 bases and J by 5 bases, and 12 bases separated the two germline ends. The CDR3 is CASAGTKNEKLFF. The CDR3 bases are TGTGCCAGTGCCGGGACAAAGAATGAAAAACTGTTTTTT.

This clone was seen a handful of times. The CDR3 DNA reads as TGCGCCAGCAGCTATATGCCGGGGGCAGAGACCCAGTACTTC. This encodes CASSYMPGAETQYF. The rearrangement joins TRBV5-1 to TRBJ2-5; D assignment may be TRBD1 or TRBD2 (6 bases each). CDR3 length equals 14 residues. V gave up 3 bases and J gave up 4 bases, with 13 bases separating them. CDR1 is SGHRS and CDR2 is YFSETQ in the germline V gene.

The CDR3 here is CASSPGDTYEQYF. CDR3 DNA sequence: TGTGCCAGCAGCCCTGGGGACACCTACGAGCAGTACTTC. The chain couples TRBV5-4 to TRBJ2-7; TRBD1 is a possible D gene (6 bases). Germline loops: CDR1 SGHNT, CDR2 YYREEE (reference sequence). V was clipped by 4 bases and J by 2 bases, with 10 bases between them. There are 13 residues in the CDR3.